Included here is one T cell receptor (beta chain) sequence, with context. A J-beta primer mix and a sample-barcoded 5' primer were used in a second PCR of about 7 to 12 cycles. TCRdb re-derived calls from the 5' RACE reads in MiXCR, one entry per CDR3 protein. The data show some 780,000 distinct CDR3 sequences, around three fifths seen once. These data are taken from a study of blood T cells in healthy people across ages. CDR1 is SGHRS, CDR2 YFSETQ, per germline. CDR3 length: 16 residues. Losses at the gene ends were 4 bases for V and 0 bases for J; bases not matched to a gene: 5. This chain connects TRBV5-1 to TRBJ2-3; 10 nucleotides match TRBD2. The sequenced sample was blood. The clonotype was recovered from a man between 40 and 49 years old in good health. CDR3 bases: TGCGCCAGCAGCACCTATAGCGGGAGGAGCACAGATACGCAGTATTTT. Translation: CASSTYSGRSTDTQYF.